Presented here are 31 T cell receptor beta chains from one specimen sequenced in a study of metastatic and nonmetastatic thyroid tumors. Nobody among the patients had been given any treatment before thyroid surgery. TCRdb re-clonotyped the PCR reads through MiXCR. This table holds approximately 28,000 clones, about 24% found once. Source material: blood. The receptors were sampled from a female donor with papillary thyroid cancer or a benign thyroid nodule (not recorded which). Some clones in this sample may be carry-over from other donors' samples.

There are many counts of this clone. The V gene is TRBV12-3 or TRBV12-4, the J gene TRBJ1-4, with a weak D call TRBD1 (5 bases). With 6 bases removed from V and 7 bases from J, the gap between germline ends came to 15 bases. CDR3 length equals 14 residues. DNA for the CDR3: TGTGCCAGCAGCCCCGGGGGAGGTTTTGAAAAACTGTTTTTT. Translating gives CASSPGGGFEKLFF.

The chain joins TRBV30 to TRBJ1-2; D uncertain. V was cut by 0 bases and J by 8 bases, with 10 bases left in between. The germline V gene has CDR1 GTSNPN and CDR2 SVGIG (reference sequence). This CDR3 is built from 12 residues. Written as DNA, the CDR3 is TGTGCCTGGAGTGTACAGTTCGGGGGCTACACCTTC. Protein: CAWSVQFGGYTF.

Note on this clone: A much larger clone differs by one base, so this may be a read error. Other nucleotide sequences from this sample produce the same CDR3. This chain links TRBV30 with TRBJ2-3; D gene uncertain. The CDR3 totals 12 residues. The germline CDR1 and CDR2 sequences are GTSNPN and SVGIG (reference sequence). The V end lost 3 bases, the J end lost 5 bases, and 9 bases lay between the germline ends. The CDR3 DNA sequence: TGTGCCTGGAGACCTGCCCGAGATACGCAGTATTTT. This encodes CAWRPARDTQYF.

This clone was observed at least ten times. The rearrangement uses TRBV7-8 and TRBJ2-1; 8 bases match TRBD1. Germline lookup yields CDR1 SGHVS and CDR2 FQNEAQ. V lost 7 bases to trimming and J lost 9 bases; unmatched junction nucleotides: 11. The CDR3 consists of 14 residues. Here the CDR3 DNA reads TGTGCCAGCACCCCAGGGGGCAGAGAAGGTGAGCAGTTCTTC. Encoded protein: CASTPGGREGEQFF.

This clone was seen ten or more times. The chain recombines TRBV20-1 with TRBJ1-1; D unclear. The germline V gene has CDR1 DFQATT and CDR2 SNEGSKA (reference sequence). With 0 bases removed from V and 7 bases from J, the gap between germline ends came to 9 bases. The CDR3 consists of 12 residues. The CDR3 bases are TGCAGTGCTAGAGATCAAACAGTTGAAGCTTTCTTT. Translated: CSARDQTVEAFF.

In its sample, this clone was seen a few times. The rearrangement uses TRBV12-3 or TRBV12-4 and TRBJ2-7, with no clear D. V lost 3 bases and J lost 5, with 11 bases in between. The CDR3 is 13 residues long. CDR3 sequence (DNA): TGTGCCAGCAGTTTGTTGCCGAGAAACGAGCAGTACTTC. Translation gives CASSLLPRNEQYF.

This clone appeared many times. The chain couples TRBV5-1 to TRBJ2-4, with a possible D match to TRBD2 (6 bases). The CDR3 spans 14 residues. V gave up 4 bases and J gave up 7 bases, with 15 bases separating them. In germline, CDR1 is SGHRS, CDR2 YFSETQ. The CDR3 region is CASSPWVGSNIQYF. CDR3 nucleotide sequence: TGCGCCAGCAGCCCCTGGGTCGGGAGTAACATTCAGTACTTC.

In the case of this clone: This may be a read error, as it is one base from a much larger clone. The same CDR3 also results from other DNA sequences found in this sample. The rearrangement joins TRBV9 to TRBJ2-1; D may correspond to TRBD1 or TRBD2 (6 bases each). V was trimmed by 3 bases and J by 9 bases, leaving 16 bases between them. The CDR3 loop spans 14 amino acids. Germline CDR1 SGDLS, CDR2 YYNGEE. CDR3 coding DNA: TGTGCCAGCAGCGGCGGGACAAGGGGATCTGAGCAGTTCTTC. Translating it yields CASSGGTRGSEQFF. The full variable domain, rest sourced from reference TRBV9 and TRBJ2-1, is DSGVTQTPKHLITATGQRVTLRCSPRSGDLSVYWYQQSLDQGLQFLIQYYNGEERAKGNILERFSAQQFPDLHSELNLSSLELGDSALYFCASSGGTRGSEQFFGPGTRLTVL.

At least ten counts were recorded for this clone. V gene TRBV2 combines with J gene TRBJ2-5, with 7 bases identical to TRBD1. The germline V gene has CDR1 SNHLY and CDR2 FYNNEI. The CDR3 runs to 13 residues. V was pared by 4 bases and J by 3 bases, with 2 bases of the junction left unmatched. The CDR3: CASSVQGKETQYF. The CDR3 nucleotides read TGTGCCAGCAGTGTACAGGGGAAAGAGACCCAGTACTTC.

This clone has ten or more counts. One junction end disagrees with the germline gene, perhaps due to a read error. The chain is built from TRBV7-7 and TRBJ2-3; tentatively, D is TRBD2 (5 bases). The length of the CDR3 is 16 residues. Germline CDR1 reads SSHAT; CDR2 reads FNYEAQ (reference sequence). CDR3: CASSLVVDSPPDTQYF. CDR3 nucleotides: TGTGCTAGCAGCTTAGTGGTGGACTCCCCGCCGGATACGCAGTATTTT.

A remark on this clone: A junction boundary mismatches the germline segment, possibly from a read error. This chain joins TRBV5-1 and TRBJ2-7; no clear D gene. CDR1 SGHRS and CDR2 YFSETQ come from the germline V gene. The CDR3 runs 14 residues. CDR3 protein: CANSLWGSSYEQYF. CDR3 nucleotides: TGCGCCAACAGCTTGTGGGGAAGCTCCTACGAGCAGTACTTC.

Worth noting for this clone: This may stem from a read error, because a much larger clone lies one nucleotide away. V and J are TRBV9 and TRBJ2-5, with 9 bases identical to TRBD2. The CDR3 covers 15 residues. Losses at the gene ends were 7 bases for V and 4 bases for J; bases not matched to a gene: 11. The V gene's germline CDR1 is SGDLS and CDR2 YYNGEE. CDR3 coding DNA: TGTGCCAGCGGCATAGCGGGAGAAACGGGAGAGACCCAGTACTTC. This codes for CASGIAGETGETQYF. Variable domain in full (rest from reference TRBV9 and TRBJ2-5): DSGVTQTPKHLITATGQRVTLRCSPRSGDLSVYWYQQSLDQGLQFLIQYYNGEERAKGNILERFSAQQFPDLHSELNLSSLELGDSALYFCASGIAGETGETQYFGPGTRLLVL.

In its sample, this clone was seen many times. A much larger clone differs by one base, so this may be a read error. The J gene is TRBJ2-1, the V gene TRBV5-1; 8 bases align to TRBD2. Germline-derived CDR1 and CDR2 are SGHRS and YFSETQ. The CDR3 runs 13 residues. DNA of the CDR3: TGCGCCAGCAGCTTGGCGGGAGGGAATGAGCAGCTCTTC. Residues: CASSLAGGNEQLF. The full variable domain, rest sourced from reference TRBV5-1 and TRBJ2-1, is KAGVTQTPRYLIKTRGQQVTLSCSPISGHRSVSWYQQTPGQGLQFLFEYFSETQRNKGNFPGRFSGRQFSNSRSEMNVSTLELGDSALYLCASSLAGGNEQLFGPGTRLTVL.

This clone was counted many times. The chain employs TRBV15 and TRBJ1-1; D is possibly TRBD1 (6 bases). Germline V lookup: CDR1 LNHNV, CDR2 YYDKDF (reference sequence). The CDR3 spans 14 residues. V dropped 9 bases and J dropped 5 bases, with 19 bases sitting between them. The CDR3 here is CATTNRVGLTEAFF. The DNA of the CDR3 is TGTGCCACAACTAACAGGGTGGGTTTAACTGAAGCTTTCTTT.

Notes on this clone: The junction departs from germline at one end; a sequencing error may be responsible. The chain links TRBV3-1 to TRBJ1-2; D unresolved. Germline-derived CDR1 and CDR2 are LGHDT and YNNKEL (reference sequence). The length of the CDR3 is 12 residues. The CDR3 nucleotides read TGTTCCAGCAGCCAGAAAAGCTATGGCTACACCTTC. Protein: CSSSQKSYGYTF.

Notes on this clone: Its ends do not fully match the called genes, so a read error is possible. This chain links TRBV6-2 or TRBV6-3 with TRBJ1-5; D gene ambiguous. Germline V gene data show CDR1 as MNHEY and CDR2 as SVGEGT. This CDR3 has 13 amino acids. The CDR3 DNA sequence: TGTGCCAGCAGTTACCCCAGCTGTCAGCCCCATCATTTT. It encodes CASSYPSCQPHHF.

For this clone: Germline is not matched at one junction end, which may reflect a read error. V usage is TRBV11-2 and J usage is TRBJ2-1; D is unresolved. The CDR3 is 16 amino acids. Germline V gene sequence: CDR1 SGHAT, CDR2 FQNNGV. The CDR3 DNA reads as TGTGCCAGCAGCGTCCAGTCTCAAGTGGGGAAAAATGAGCAGTTTTTC. It translates to CASSVQSQVGKNEQFF. The variable domain in full, with the rest retrieved from reference TRBV11-2 and TRBJ2-1, is EAGVAQSPRYKIIEKRQSVAFWCNPISGHATLYWYQQILGQGPKLLIQFQNNGVVDDSQLPKDRFSAERLKGVDSTLKIQPAKLEDSAVYLCASSVQSQVGKNEQFFGPGTRLTVL.

By share, this clone counts as medium-sized. The chain has TRBV15 and TRBJ2-7; 7 bases map to TRBD2. The CDR3 spans 13 residues. V lost 2 bases to trimming and J lost 6 bases; unmatched junction nucleotides: 4. The germline gives CDR1 LNHNV, CDR2 YYDKDF (reference sequence). In DNA form, the CDR3 reads TGTGCCACCAGCAGAAAGGGGAGGGTCGAGCAGTACTTC. It encodes CATSRKGRVEQYF.

This clone was counted at least ten times. J is TRBJ1-2 and V is TRBV18, with a tentative D call TRBD1 (6 bases). Between the trimmed V and J ends, which lost 6 bases and 6 bases, there was a span of 11 bases. This CDR3 comprises 12 residues. Looked up from germline, CDR1 is KGHSH and CDR2 is LQKENI. Here the CDR3 reads CASSRSGDGYTF. CDR3 DNA sequence: TGTGCCAGCTCCCGATCAGGGGATGGCTACACCTTC.

The rearrangement uses TRBV6-2 or TRBV6-3 and TRBJ2-3; the D gene is possibly TRBD1 (6 bases). V was clipped by 8 bases and J by 11 bases, with 14 bases between them. CDR1 is MNHEY and CDR2 is SVGEGT in the germline V gene. The CDR3 runs 11 residues. DNA for the CDR3: TGTGCCAGCCCCCCGACAGGTATGCAGTATTTT. It is translated as CASPPTGMQYF.

This clone was detected many times. Other DNA sequences within the sample encode an identical CDR3. The V gene is TRBV5-6, the J gene TRBJ2-1; tentative D call: TRBD1 (5 bases). Germline-derived CDR1 and CDR2 are SGHDT and YYEEEE. With 0 bases removed from V and 7 bases from J, the gap between germline ends came to 8 bases. The length of the CDR3 is 13 residues. The chain's CDR3 is CASSLVQGNEQFF. The CDR3 bases are TGTGCCAGCAGCTTGGTGCAGGGAAATGAGCAGTTCTTC.

This clone came up a few times. V is TRBV20-1 and J is TRBJ2-7; TRBD1 agrees at 9 bases. This CDR3 is built from 16 residues. Unmatched junction bases numbered 10, after V lost 2 bases and J lost 2 bases. Germline lookup yields CDR1 DFQATT and CDR2 SNEGSKA (reference sequence). The CDR3 sequence: CSARPPGTGSPYEQYF. CDR3 nucleotides: TGCAGTGCTAGACCCCCCGGGACAGGGTCCCCCTACGAGCAGTACTTC.

The V gene is TRBV2, the J gene TRBJ2-3, with D perhaps TRBD2 (6 bases). The germline CDR1 and CDR2 sequences are SNHLY and FYNNEI. The CDR3 sequence is 15 residues long. V lost 4 bases to trimming and J lost 12 bases, with 23 bases between them. The CDR3 spells CASSAPGLSTGTQYF. The DNA of the CDR3 is TGTGCCAGCAGTGCCCCGGGACTCAGCACAGGTACTCAGTATTTT.

This clone was recorded at least ten times. The rearrangement joins TRBV6-4 to TRBJ1-1, with 10 bases matching TRBD1. J lost 1 base, V lost 7 bases, and 15 bases had no gene match. The germline CDR1 and CDR2 sequences are MRHNA and SNTAGT. The length of the CDR3 is 18 residues. The CDR3 sequence is CASTITPGQGMPNTEAFF. The CDR3 coding sequence is TGTGCCAGCACCATCACTCCGGGACAGGGGATGCCGAACACTGAAGCTTTCTTT.

Ten or more counts support this clone. The V call is TRBV11-2, the J call TRBJ2-3; possibly TRBD1 for D (6 bases). Trimming removed 0 bases at V and 4 bases at J, with 11 bases between. Germline V lookup: CDR1 SGHAT, CDR2 FQNNGV. The CDR3 spans 15 residues. CDR3 bases: TGTGCCAGCAGCTTAGAGGGGGCGGGCGCAGATACGCAGTATTTT. This sequence encodes CASSLEGAGADTQYF.

This rearrangement joins TRBV4-1 to TRBJ2-1; 9 bases fit TRBD1. The V gene's germline CDR1 is MGHRA and CDR2 YSYEKL. Trimming at V came to 3 bases and at J to 3 bases, leaving 3 bases not matched to a gene. The CDR3 sequence is 15 residues long. The chain's CDR3 is CASSQWGQGYNEQFF. In nucleotides, the CDR3 is TGCGCCAGCAGCCAGTGGGGACAGGGCTACAATGAGCAGTTCTTC.

The chain carries TRBV7-6 and TRBJ2-7; possible D gene TRBD1, 5 bases. This CDR3 spans 13 amino acids. CDR1 is SGHVS, CDR2 FNYEAQ, per germline. V lost 5 bases and J lost 1, with 9 bases in between. CDR3 region: CASSLGHSYEQYF. CDR3 nucleotides: TGTGCCAGCAGCCTAGGACATTCCTACGAGCAGTACTTC.

This clone was counted many times. The chain uses TRBV3-1 and TRBJ2-7; no definite D call. The CDR3 length is 16 residues. Per germline, CDR1 LGHDT and CDR2 YNNKEL (reference sequence). V dropped 1 base and J dropped 3 bases, with 16 bases sitting between them. The CDR3 nucleotides are TGTGCCAGCAGCCAAGCCCCCCGGCCGGTGGTCTACGAGCAGTACTTC. Translating gives CASSQAPRPVVYEQYF.

The chain links TRBV5-1 to TRBJ2-3, with D possibly being TRBD1 (5 bases). CDR3 size: 13 residues. V shed 4 bases and J shed 4 bases, with 10 bases lying between them. Germline assignment: CDR1 SGHRS and CDR2 YFSETQ. CDR3: CASSPGNSDTQYF. The DNA for the CDR3 is TGCGCCAGCAGCCCAGGGAATTCAGATACGCAGTATTTT. The full variable domain, in which reference TRBV5-1 and TRBJ2-3 provide the parts outside the CDR3, is KAGVTQTPRYLIKTRGQQVTLSCSPISGHRSVSWYQQTPGQGLQFLFEYFSETQRNKGNFPGRFSGRQFSNSRSEMNVSTLELGDSALYLCASSPGNSDTQYFGPGTRLTVL.

This clone was found many times. This may be a read error, as it is one base from a much larger clone. This specimen includes other DNA sequences encoding the same CDR3. This sequence joins TRBV9 and TRBJ2-5; 10 bases fit TRBD2. V lost 7 bases, J lost 4 bases, and 10 bases stayed unmatched. Germline V gene lookup returns CDR1 SGDLS and CDR2 YYNGEE. The length of the CDR3 is 15 residues. CDR3 sequence reads: CASGLAGETGETQYF. In DNA, the CDR3 is TGTGCCAGCGGCCTAGCGGGAGAAACGGGAGAGACCCAGTACTTC.

This clone has more than one count but fewer than ten. In DNA, the CDR3 is TGTGCCAGCAGTGACAGGGGCAATCAGCCCCAGCATTTT. The encoded protein is CASSDRGNQPQHF. The chain has TRBV6-4 and TRBJ1-5; D is ambiguous. The CDR3 consists of 13 residues. The germline V and J ends were trimmed by 2 bases and 2 bases, with 4 bases remaining between them. Per the germline V gene, CDR1 is MRHNA and CDR2 is SNTAGT.